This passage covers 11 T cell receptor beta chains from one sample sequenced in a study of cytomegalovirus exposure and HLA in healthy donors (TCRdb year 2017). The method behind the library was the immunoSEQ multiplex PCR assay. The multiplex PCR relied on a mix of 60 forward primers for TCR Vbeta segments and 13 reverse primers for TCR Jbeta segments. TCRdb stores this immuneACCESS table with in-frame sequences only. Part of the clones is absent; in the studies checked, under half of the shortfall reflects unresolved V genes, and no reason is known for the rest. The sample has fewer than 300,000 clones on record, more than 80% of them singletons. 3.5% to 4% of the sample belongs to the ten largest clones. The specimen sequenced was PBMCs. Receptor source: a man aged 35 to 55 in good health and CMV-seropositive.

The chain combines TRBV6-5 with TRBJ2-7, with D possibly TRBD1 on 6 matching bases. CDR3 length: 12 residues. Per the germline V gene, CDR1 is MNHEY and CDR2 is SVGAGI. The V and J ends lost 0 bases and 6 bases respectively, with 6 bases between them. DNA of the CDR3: TGTGCCAGCAGTTACTCGACAGGCGAGCAGTACTTC. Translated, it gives CASSYSTGEQYF.

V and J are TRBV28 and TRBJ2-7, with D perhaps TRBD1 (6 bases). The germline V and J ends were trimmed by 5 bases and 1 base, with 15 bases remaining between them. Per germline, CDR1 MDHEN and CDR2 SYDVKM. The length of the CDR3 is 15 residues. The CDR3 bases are TGTGCCAGCAGTACCCGATCAGGGGCTTCCTACGAGCAGTACTTC. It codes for CASSTRSGASYEQYF.

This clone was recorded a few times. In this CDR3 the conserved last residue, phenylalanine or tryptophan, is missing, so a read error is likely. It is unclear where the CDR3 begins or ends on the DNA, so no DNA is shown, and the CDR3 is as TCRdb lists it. CDR3 sequence: CSVPGLWGVIVV. The genes are TRBV29-1 and TRBJ1-1. The CDR3 is 12 amino acids in total, end residues counted. Germline CDR1 and CDR2: SQVTM and ANQGSEA.

The CDR3 DNA reads TGTGCCAGCAGTGAGGGGCCCATTAATGAGCAGTTCTTC. Translated: CASSEGPINEQFF. The rearrangement joins TRBV6-4 to TRBJ2-1, with a tentative D call TRBD1 (5 bases). The germline V gene encodes CDR1 MRHNA and CDR2 SNTAGT. Trimming cost V 3 bases and J 7 bases, with 10 bases left between them. CDR3 length: 13 residues.

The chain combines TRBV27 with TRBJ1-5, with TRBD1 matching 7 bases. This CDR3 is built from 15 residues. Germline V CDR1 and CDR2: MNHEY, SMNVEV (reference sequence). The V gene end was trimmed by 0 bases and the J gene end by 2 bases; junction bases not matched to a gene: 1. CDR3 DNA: TGTGCCAGCAGTTTATCGGGGACAGGCAATCAGCCCCAGCATTTT. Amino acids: CASSLSGTGNQPQHF.

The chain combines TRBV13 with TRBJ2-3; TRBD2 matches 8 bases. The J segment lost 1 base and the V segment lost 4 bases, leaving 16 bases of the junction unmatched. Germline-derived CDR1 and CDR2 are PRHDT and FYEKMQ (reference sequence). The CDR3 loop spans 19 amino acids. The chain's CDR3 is CASSSYTTGTSPGTDTQYF. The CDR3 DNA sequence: TGTGCCAGCAGCTCCTATACTACCGGGACTAGTCCCGGCACAGATACGCAGTATTTT.

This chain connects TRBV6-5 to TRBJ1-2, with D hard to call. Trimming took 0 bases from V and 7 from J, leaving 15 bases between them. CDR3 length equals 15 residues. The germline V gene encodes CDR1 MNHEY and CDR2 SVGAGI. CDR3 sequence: CASSYSGQAGGGYTF. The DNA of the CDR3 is TGTGCCAGCAGTTACTCCGGCCAGGCAGGAGGTGGCTACACCTTC.

The CDR3 DNA reads as TGTGCCAGCACCGCGACCGGGACGGAGGGCACTGAAGCTTTCTTT. Amino acid sequence: CASTATGTEGTEAFF. The chain recombines TRBV2 with TRBJ1-1; D perhaps matches TRBD1 (5 bases). Trimming took 7 bases from V and 4 from J, leaving 19 bases between them. The germline V gene encodes CDR1 SNHLY and CDR2 FYNNEI. The CDR3 sequence is 15 residues long.

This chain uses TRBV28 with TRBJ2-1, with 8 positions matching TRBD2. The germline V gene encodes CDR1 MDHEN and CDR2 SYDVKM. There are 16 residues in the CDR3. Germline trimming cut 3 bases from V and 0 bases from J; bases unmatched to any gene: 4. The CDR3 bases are TGTGCCAGCAGTTTGGGGGCGGGAGGCTCCTACAATGAGCAGTTCTTC. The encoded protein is CASSLGAGGSYNEQFF.

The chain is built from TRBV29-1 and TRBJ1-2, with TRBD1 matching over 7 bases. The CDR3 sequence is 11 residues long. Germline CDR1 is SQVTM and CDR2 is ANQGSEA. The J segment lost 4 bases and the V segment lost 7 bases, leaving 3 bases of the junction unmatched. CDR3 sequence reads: CSGGTAYGYTF. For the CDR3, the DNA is TGCAGCGGGGGGACAGCCTATGGCTACACCTTC.

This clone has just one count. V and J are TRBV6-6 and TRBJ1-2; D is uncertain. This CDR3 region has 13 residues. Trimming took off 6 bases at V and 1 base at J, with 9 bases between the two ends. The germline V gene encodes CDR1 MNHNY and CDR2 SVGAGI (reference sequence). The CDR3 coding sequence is TGTGCCAGCAGCTTTACAGTTAACTATGGCTACACCTTC. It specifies CASSFTVNYGYTF.